This entry describes one T cell receptor (beta chain). Its antigen is undetermined. The assay was immunoSEQ multiplex PCR, and TCRdb's table has in-frame clones only and misses some. This table has about 18,000 clones, 80% to 90% appearing once. Germline trimming cut 0 bases from V and 4 bases from J; bases unmatched to any gene: 0. This CDR3 is 14 amino acids long. The germline CDR1 and CDR2 sequences are PRHDT and FYEKMQ (reference sequence). This sample is drawn from a study of T cell clones after liver transplantation. In the study overall: Pre-transplant mixed lymphocyte reactions yielded third-party-reactive TCRbeta sequences as comparators for graft-donor-reactive sequences. Study-level findings and limits: Compared with third party-reactive sequences, donor-reactive ones declined more, independent of withdrawal success. Migration into the graft, not deletion, may explain lost graft donor-reactive T cells.

The source material was CD8+ T cells from blood, sampled before liver transplant. The TCR originated in a human donor who received a liver transplant. The rearrangement joins TRBV13 to TRBJ1-5; 7 bases are a match to TRBD1. CDR3 DNA sequence: TGTGCCAGCAGCTTAGGACAGGGGAATCAGCCCCAGCATTTT. This codes for CASSLGQGNQPQHF.